This TCR beta chain is from a study of human T cells and chemical hapten exposure. Ten or more counts support this clonotype. The time point: healthy volunteer bleed at 2 weeks. Unfractionated whole blood served as the source for total RNA extraction. Original methodology: With a range of about 23,224 to 700,000, the median per sample was around 97,000 TCRs. TCRdb itself ran the RACE reads through MiXCR, one entry per CDR3 protein. These V and J calls are TCRdb output, not the study's own analysis. The data show roughly 49,000 distinct CDR3 sequences, roughly 4% seen once. Germline CDR1 DFQATT, CDR2 SNEGSKA (reference sequence). V lost 3 bases to trimming and J lost 4 bases, with 9 bases between them. The CDR3 covers 13 residues.

The V and J genes are TRBV20-1 and TRBJ1-4; no clear D. Sequenced material: whole blood. The sequence came from a female donor in good health. Some clones in this sample may be carry-over from other donors' samples. CDR3 sequence: CSASVGFNEKLFF. In nucleotides, the CDR3 is TGCAGTGCTAGTGTCGGATTTAATGAAAAACTGTTTTTT.